The 30 T cell receptor beta chains in this list originate from one sample, sequenced in a study of beta chain features in type 1 diabetes. The sequenced template was cDNA made from the entire isolated RNA. TCRdb keeps only in-frame clones here, not all; method: immunoSEQ multiplex PCR. The table has 400,000 to 600,000 clones, roughly 31% seen once. Sequenced sample: naive CD4+ T cells from blood. Receptor source: a young man in good health.

The CDR3 region has the DNA TGTGCCCGAACCCAAACAGGGAGCGGCGAGCAGTACTTC. It yields the protein CARTQTGSGEQYF. The chain joins TRBV30 to TRBJ2-7, with a tentative D call TRBD1 (6 bases). Germline assignment: CDR1 GTSNPN and CDR2 SVGIG (reference sequence). Trimming stripped 8 bases from V and 6 bases from J, with 20 bases between. CDR3 length: 13 residues.

In DNA form, the CDR3 reads TGTGCCAAATCCGGGACCTCAGTCACAGATACGCAGTATTTT. As protein: CAKSGTSVTDTQYF. The chain joins TRBV30 to TRBJ2-3, with D perhaps matching TRBD1 or TRBD2 (5 bases each). Trimming stripped 8 bases from V and 2 bases from J, with 17 bases between. Germline V gene lookup returns CDR1 GTSNPN and CDR2 SVGIG (reference sequence). This CDR3 spans 14 amino acids.

V gene TRBV30 combines with J gene TRBJ2-3; D uncertain. With 4 bases removed from V and 4 bases from J, the gap between germline ends came to 15 bases. Per germline, CDR1 GTSNPN and CDR2 SVGIG (reference sequence). This CDR3 comprises 14 residues. The CDR3 protein is CAWNYGLRADTQYF. DNA of the CDR3: TGTGCCTGGAACTACGGGCTTCGAGCAGATACGCAGTATTTT. Filled out from reference TRBV30 and TRBJ2-3, the complete variable domain reads SQTIHQWPATLVQPVGSPLSLECTVEGTSNPNLYWYRQAAGRGLQLLFYSVGIGQISSEVPQNLSASRPQDRQFILSSKKLLLSDSGFYLCAWNYGLRADTQYFGPGTRLTVL.

The chain is built from TRBV5-1 and TRBJ2-3, with unresolved D. The CDR3 spans 16 residues. Germline values: CDR1 SGHRS, CDR2 YFSETQ. V lost 1 base, J lost 3 bases, and 15 bases lay in between. In DNA, the CDR3 is TGCGCCAGCAGCTTGCAAGGTCCCCAAGGGACAGATACGCAGTATTTT. Amino acid sequence: CASSLQGPQGTDTQYF.

The chain employs TRBV25-1 and TRBJ1-2; TRBD1 might be the D (5 bases). Germline CDR1 MGHDK, CDR2 SYGVNS. The CDR3 is 13 amino acids. Trimming stripped 1 base from V and 6 bases from J, with 9 bases between. CDR3 nucleotide sequence: TGTGCCAGCAGTGAATGGGCAGGGCATGGCTACACCTTC. Translating it yields CASSEWAGHGYTF.

This chain connects TRBV28 to TRBJ1-1; D gene ambiguous. CDR3 size: 12 residues. The germline CDR1 and CDR2 sequences are MDHEN and SYDVKM. V lost 7 bases and J 2 bases, leaving 8 bases between the germline ends. CDR3 bases: TGTGCCAGCACCTTGGGTAACACTGAAGCTTTCTTT. It yields the protein CASTLGNTEAFF.

This sequence joins TRBV6-6 and TRBJ2-2; the D gene could be TRBD1 or TRBD2 (5 bases each). The length of the CDR3 is 15 residues. Germline values: CDR1 MNHNY, CDR2 SVGAGI (reference sequence). Trimming took off 6 bases at V and 2 bases at J, with 13 bases between the two ends. In nucleotides, the CDR3 is TGTGCCAGCAGGGAGGACACCACCAACACCGGGGAGCTGTTTTTT. Translating it yields CASREDTTNTGELFF.

This rearrangement joins TRBV25-1 to TRBJ2-1; D is unresolved. Trimming took 4 bases from V and 3 from J, leaving 10 bases between them. CDR1 MGHDK and CDR2 SYGVNS come from the germline V gene. The CDR3 is 14 amino acids. The CDR3 reads CASSGPHSYNEQFF. The DNA for the CDR3 is TGTGCCAGCAGTGGGCCACACAGCTACAATGAGCAGTTCTTC.

This clone was counted only a few times. The chain carries TRBV27 and TRBJ2-1, with TRBD2 matching 11 bases. Germline V gene sequence: CDR1 MNHEY, CDR2 SMNVEV (reference sequence). J gave up 6 bases and V 6 bases, and 13 bases lay outside the gene matches. The CDR3 sequence is 17 residues long. CDR3 sequence: CASSRGPASGRLNEQFF. In DNA form, the CDR3 reads TGTGCCAGCAGCCGCGGCCCGGCTAGCGGGAGGCTCAATGAGCAGTTCTTC.

This clone was detected a few times. This sequence joins TRBV29-1 and TRBJ2-5; D is possibly TRBD2 (5 bases). Trimming took off 4 bases at V and 8 bases at J, with 11 bases between the two ends. Germline CDR1 reads SQVTM; CDR2 reads ANQGSEA. The CDR3 extends over 11 amino acids. The CDR3 is CSVGLGGTQYF. CDR3 bases: TGCAGCGTTGGACTCGGAGGAACCCAGTACTTC. Full variable domain (missing parts from reference TRBV29-1 and TRBJ2-5): SAVISQKPSRDICQRGTSLTIQCQVDSQVTMMFWYRQQPGQSLTLIATANQGSEATYESGFVIDKFPISRPNLTFSTLTVSNMSPEDSSIYLCSVGLGGTQYFGPGTRLLVL.

Points on this clone: The sample has other DNA sequences that encode this CDR3 too. This sequence joins TRBV7-2 and TRBJ2-7; D could derive from TRBD1 or TRBD2 (5 bases each). Germline CDR1 is SGHTA and CDR2 is FQGNSA. The CDR3 length is 14 residues. The V end lost 2 bases, the J end lost 3 bases, and 11 bases lay between the germline ends. The DNA for the CDR3 is TGTGCCAGCAGCTTATCCGGGACCCTCTACGAGCAGTACTTC. Protein sequence: CASSLSGTLYEQYF.

This clone has just one count. The chain links TRBV6-1 to TRBJ2-1; TRBD1 matches 7 bases. The CDR3 spans 15 residues. CDR1 is MNHNS, CDR2 SASEGT, per germline. V lost 7 bases, J lost 6 bases, and 12 bases stayed unmatched. The CDR3 loop is CASIPTGMVANEQFF. DNA for the CDR3: TGTGCCAGCATTCCGACAGGGATGGTGGCCAATGAGCAGTTCTTC.

Remarks on this clone: At one of its ends the junction is not consistent with the germline gene, which may arise from a read error. This chain uses TRBV7-7 with TRBJ2-1, with 10 bases lining up with TRBD2. Looked up from germline, CDR1 is SSHAT and CDR2 is FNYEAQ (reference sequence). The CDR3 has 18 residues. The CDR3 DNA reads as TGTGCTAGCAGCTTAGCGGCCGGGACTAGCGATACCTACAATGAGCAGTTCTTC. This encodes CASSLAAGTSDTYNEQFF. Full variable domain (missing parts from reference TRBV7-7 and TRBJ2-1): GAGVSQSPRYKVTKRGQDVTLRCDPISSHATLYWYQQALGQGPEFLTYFNYEAQPDKSGLPSDRFSAERPEGSISTLTIQRTEQRDSAMYRCASSLAAGTSDTYNEQFFGPGTRLTVL.

The chain is built from TRBV5-6 and TRBJ2-2; TRBD1 aligns across 9 bases. The CDR3 is made up of 15 amino acids. The ends lost 4 bases at V and 1 base at J; junction bases unmatched: 2. From germline, CDR1 is SGHDT and CDR2 YYEEEE. The CDR3 DNA follows: TGTGCCAGCAGCCTGACAGGGGGGAACACCGGGGAGCTGTTTTTT. Amino acid sequence: CASSLTGGNTGELFF.

This clone was seen a handful of times. This chain joins TRBV29-1 and TRBJ1-2; D is possibly TRBD1 (5 bases). Germline-derived CDR1 and CDR2 are SQVTM and ANQGSEA. This CDR3 has 14 amino acids. V was shortened by 4 bases and J by 6 bases, with 18 bases between the two germline ends. CDR3 in amino acids: CSVADIRGINGYTF. DNA for the CDR3: TGCAGCGTTGCCGACATCCGGGGGATAAATGGCTACACCTTC.

In its sample, this clone was seen a few times. The chain uses TRBV2 and TRBJ2-3; 8 bases agree with TRBD2. CDR3 length equals 17 residues. The germline V gene encodes CDR1 SNHLY and CDR2 FYNNEI. V trimming: 8 bases; J trimming: 4 bases; junction bases outside the gene matches: 17. CDR3 sequence reads: CASGAGVGVAGSDTQYF. The DNA of the CDR3 is TGTGCCAGCGGGGCAGGGGTAGGAGTAGCGGGATCAGATACGCAGTATTTT.

In its sample, this clone was seen a few times. V usage is TRBV11-2 and J usage is TRBJ2-1; D may be TRBD1 (7 bases). V lost 5 bases and J lost 3, with 11 bases in between. The CDR3 is 14 residues long. The germline CDR1 and CDR2 sequences are SGHAT and FQNNGV. The CDR3 sequence is CASSRQGGYNEQFF. The DNA of the CDR3 is TGTGCCAGCAGCCGTCAGGGGGGCTACAATGAGCAGTTCTTC.

The genes are TRBV2 and TRBJ1-1, with 7 bases aligning to TRBD1. Germline loops: CDR1 SNHLY, CDR2 FYNNEI. Trimming removed 7 bases from V and 5 bases from J; junction bases left unmatched: 10. This CDR3 is 14 amino acids long. The CDR3 is CASNNRGMGTEAFF. The DNA for the CDR3 is TGTGCCAGCAACAACAGGGGAATGGGGACTGAAGCTTTCTTT.

The V and J genes are TRBV7-2 and TRBJ2-4; possible D gene TRBD1, 5 bases. The CDR3 has 11 residues. Trimming took off 4 bases at V and 11 bases at J, with 9 bases between the two ends. Germline V lookup: CDR1 SGHTA, CDR2 FQGNSA. The CDR3 here is CASSWGRLQYF. As DNA, the CDR3 is TGTGCCAGCAGCTGGGGCCGGCTTCAGTACTTC.

This chain joins TRBV7-2 and TRBJ2-3, with 13 nucleotides matching TRBD2. The V gene's germline CDR1 is SGHTA and CDR2 FQGNSA. The CDR3 spans 17 residues. J was trimmed by 3 bases and V by 5 bases; bases with no gene match: 8. The CDR3 spells CASSARTSGSWTDTQYF. The DNA for the CDR3 is TGTGCCAGCAGCGCCCGGACTAGCGGGAGTTGGACAGATACGCAGTATTTT. Supplemented by reference TRBV7-2 and TRBJ2-3, the full variable domain reads GAGVSQSPSNKVTEKGKDVELRCDPISGHTALYWYRQSLGQGLEFLIYFQGNSAPDKSGLPSDRFSAERTGGSVSTLTIQRTQQEDSAVYLCASSARTSGSWTDTQYFGPGTRLTVL.

This rearrangement joins TRBV11-2 to TRBJ2-1; 12 positions match TRBD2. Germline V gene lookup returns CDR1 SGHAT and CDR2 FQNNGV. The ends lost 6 bases at V and 4 bases at J; junction bases unmatched: 10. This CDR3 is 17 amino acids long. This chain's CDR3 is CASSLHRGLAGYNEQFF. CDR3 DNA: TGTGCCAGCAGTCTACACCGGGGACTAGCGGGTTACAATGAGCAGTTCTTC. Full variable domain (rest looked up from reference TRBV11-2 and TRBJ2-1): EAGVAQSPRYKIIEKRQSVAFWCNPISGHATLYWYQQILGQGPKLLIQFQNNGVVDDSQLPKDRFSAERLKGVDSTLKIQPAKLEDSAVYLCASSLHRGLAGYNEQFFGPGTRLTVL.

The V and J genes are TRBV4-1 and TRBJ2-1; D call uncertain. Germline CDR1 is MGHRA and CDR2 is YSYEKL. The CDR3 contains 18 residues. V was cut by 0 bases and J by 0 bases, with 15 bases left in between. The CDR3 loop reads CASSQDRSASSSYNEQFF. The DNA for the CDR3 is TGCGCCAGCAGCCAAGATCGGTCGGCTAGTTCCTCCTACAATGAGCAGTTCTTC.

This clone turned up a few times. The V call is TRBV29-1, the J call TRBJ2-1, with 8 nucleotides matching TRBD1. Germline CDR1 SQVTM, CDR2 ANQGSEA. V trimming: 4 bases; J trimming: 8 bases; junction bases outside the gene matches: 1. This CDR3 comprises 11 residues. The CDR3 DNA is TGCAGCGTTGGCAGGGGGCATGAGCAGTTCTTC. It yields the protein CSVGRGHEQFF.

The chain joins TRBV7-6 to TRBJ2-3, with 12 bases that match TRBD2. J was trimmed by 1 base and V by 5 bases; bases with no gene match: 4. CDR1 SGHVS and CDR2 FNYEAQ come from the germline V gene. The CDR3 has 16 amino acids. In DNA, the CDR3 is TGTGCCAGCAGCCCAAGGACTAGCGGGGGCACAGATACGCAGTATTTT. This sequence encodes CASSPRTSGGTDTQYF.

The genes are TRBV30 and TRBJ2-5; no reliable D call. Germline lookup yields CDR1 GTSNPN and CDR2 SVGIG (reference sequence). The CDR3 is 13 amino acids. V lost 1 base and J lost 2, with 8 bases in between. CDR3 amino acids: CAWSEDTQETQYF. For the CDR3, the DNA is TGTGCCTGGAGTGAAGACACGCAAGAGACCCAGTACTTC. The whole variable domain, filled in from reference TRBV30 and TRBJ2-5, reads SQTIHQWPATLVQPVGSPLSLECTVEGTSNPNLYWYRQAAGRGLQLLFYSVGIGQISSEVPQNLSASRPQDRQFILSSKKLLLSDSGFYLCAWSEDTQETQYFGPGTRLLVL.

This clone has more than one count but fewer than ten. This rearrangement joins TRBV18 to TRBJ1-2; 7 nucleotides match TRBD1. Per germline, CDR1 KGHSH and CDR2 LQKENI. The CDR3 length is 15 residues. The V and J ends lost 3 bases and 4 bases, in that order; junction bases with no gene match: 8. The CDR3 is CASSPATGVVYGYTF. The CDR3 DNA reads as TGTGCCAGCTCACCGGCAACAGGGGTAGTCTATGGCTACACCTTC.

The V call is TRBV28, the J call TRBJ2-7; 10 positions match TRBD1. Germline CDR1 and CDR2: MDHEN and SYDVKM. After removal of 7 bases from V and 0 bases from J, the junction contained 6 bases not matched to a gene. The CDR3 is 15 residues long. The CDR3: CASNPRDRGSYEQYF. The DNA of the CDR3 is TGTGCCAGCAACCCCCGGGACAGGGGCTCCTACGAGCAGTACTTC.

This clone was counted only a few times. Other DNA sequences in the same sample also yield this CDR3. The J gene is TRBJ1-2, the V gene TRBV29-1; perhaps TRBD1 as D (5 bases). CDR1 is SQVTM, CDR2 ANQGSEA, per germline. The CDR3 covers 11 residues. Trimming took 6 bases from V and 3 from J, leaving 8 bases between them. This chain's CDR3 is CSVGVDYGYTF. The CDR3 region has the DNA TGCAGCGTGGGGGTTGACTATGGCTACACCTTC.

The chain carries TRBV11-2 and TRBJ2-1; no definite D call. Germline V gene data show CDR1 as SGHAT and CDR2 as FQNNGV. V shed 6 bases and J shed 0 bases, with 15 bases lying between them. The CDR3 is 16 residues long. The CDR3: CASSSMWASSYNEQFF. The CDR3 DNA reads as TGTGCCAGCAGTTCAATGTGGGCGAGCTCCTACAATGAGCAGTTCTTC. The whole variable domain, filled in from reference TRBV11-2 and TRBJ2-1, reads EAGVAQSPRYKIIEKRQSVAFWCNPISGHATLYWYQQILGQGPKLLIQFQNNGVVDDSQLPKDRFSAERLKGVDSTLKIQPAKLEDSAVYLCASSSMWASSYNEQFFGPGTRLTVL.

Note on this clone: Other DNA sequences in this specimen translate into the identical CDR3. The chain couples TRBV30 to TRBJ2-3; 10 bases are a match to TRBD2. From germline, CDR1 is GTSNPN and CDR2 SVGIG (reference sequence). The CDR3 spans 15 residues. Trimming removed 1 base from V and 1 base from J; junction bases left unmatched: 2. Here the CDR3 reads CAWSGLAGGTDTQYF. CDR3 bases: TGTGCCTGGAGTGGTCTAGCGGGGGGCACAGATACGCAGTATTTT.